Each of the 2 T cell receptor beta chains below was sequenced from the same sample in a study of T cell responses to AZD1222 COVID-19 vaccine. Data came from immunoSEQ multiplex PCR; TCRdb stores just in-frame clones and leaves some out. This table holds around 100,000 clones, around 90% found once. Sequences were derived from peripheral blood, sampled on day 0 of AZD1222 vaccination. The receptors here all came from an adult in good health.

The sample holds one count of this clone. The chain has TRBV30 and TRBJ2-2, with 9 positions matching TRBD2. The CDR3 consists of 14 residues. The germline CDR1 and CDR2 sequences are GTSNPN and SVGIG (reference sequence). With V trimmed by 1 base and J by 7 bases, 4 bases remained unmatched. CDR3 protein: CAWSGGLALGELFF. In DNA, the CDR3 is TGTGCCTGGAGTGGGGGACTAGCCCTCGGGGAGCTGTTTTTT.

The genes are TRBV28 and TRBJ2-7; weak D call: TRBD1 (6 bases). This CDR3 contains 14 residues. Germline V gene data show CDR1 as MDHEN and CDR2 as SYDVKM. V lost 5 bases, J lost 6 bases, and 17 bases lay in between. The CDR3 is CASSHRDGSGEQYF. CDR3 bases: TGTGCCAGCAGTCACAGGGATGGGTCAGGCGAGCAGTACTTC.